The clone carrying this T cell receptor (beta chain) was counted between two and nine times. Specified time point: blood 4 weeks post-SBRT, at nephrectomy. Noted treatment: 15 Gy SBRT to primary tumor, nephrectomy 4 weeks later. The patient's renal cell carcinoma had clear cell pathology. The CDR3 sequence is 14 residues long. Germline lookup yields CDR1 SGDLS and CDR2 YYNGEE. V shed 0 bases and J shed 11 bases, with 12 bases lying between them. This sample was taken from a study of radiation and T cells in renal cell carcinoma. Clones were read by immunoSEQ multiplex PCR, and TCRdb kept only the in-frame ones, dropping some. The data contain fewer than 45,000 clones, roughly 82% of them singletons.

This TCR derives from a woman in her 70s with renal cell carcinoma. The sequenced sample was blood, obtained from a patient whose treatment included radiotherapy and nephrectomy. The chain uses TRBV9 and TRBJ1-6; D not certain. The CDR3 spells CASSVDIGSPPLHF. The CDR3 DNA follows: TGTGCCAGCAGCGTAGATATCGGGTCCCCACCCCTCCACTTT.